A selection of T cell receptor beta chains follows, all from one sample in a study of blood T cell repertoires in COVID-19. Libraries were prepared by immunoSEQ multiplex PCR; TCRdb keeps only in-frame clonotypes and omits some of them. In the table there are some 200,000 clones, less than 90% of which are singletons. The specimen was PBMCs or T cells enriched from blood (not recorded which). The receptors here all came from a woman younger than 45 who had recovered from COVID-19. Both conserved end residues are trimmed from each CDR3.

V,CDR3
TRBV3-1/TRBV3-2,ASSPQTGVGYTEAF
TRBV27,ASSFSGENYNEQF
TRBV7-8,ASSRASNTEAF
TRBV10-3,AISESDTGRF
TRBV7-9,ASSLGSEGTGQETQY
TRBV7-9,ASSFNQANTEAF
TRBV6-5,ASKNRGSEKLF
TRBV5-1,ASSYLSGGNYNEQF
TRBV15,ATSRDRGGAQFWGYT
TRBV2,ASSVRGLDNEQF
TRBV19,ASSSTGANNQPQH
TRBV7-6,ASSPTSTPYGYT
TRBV19,ASSQGHETQY
TRBV15,ATSRATSGGAEQF
TRBV9,ASSVEGLYDSGANVLT
TRBV4-1,ASSQLDSDEKLF
TRBV4-1,ASSQDSPRGGSYNEQF
TRBV7-2,ASSLETGDNQPQH
TRBV7-9,ASNRVNEQF